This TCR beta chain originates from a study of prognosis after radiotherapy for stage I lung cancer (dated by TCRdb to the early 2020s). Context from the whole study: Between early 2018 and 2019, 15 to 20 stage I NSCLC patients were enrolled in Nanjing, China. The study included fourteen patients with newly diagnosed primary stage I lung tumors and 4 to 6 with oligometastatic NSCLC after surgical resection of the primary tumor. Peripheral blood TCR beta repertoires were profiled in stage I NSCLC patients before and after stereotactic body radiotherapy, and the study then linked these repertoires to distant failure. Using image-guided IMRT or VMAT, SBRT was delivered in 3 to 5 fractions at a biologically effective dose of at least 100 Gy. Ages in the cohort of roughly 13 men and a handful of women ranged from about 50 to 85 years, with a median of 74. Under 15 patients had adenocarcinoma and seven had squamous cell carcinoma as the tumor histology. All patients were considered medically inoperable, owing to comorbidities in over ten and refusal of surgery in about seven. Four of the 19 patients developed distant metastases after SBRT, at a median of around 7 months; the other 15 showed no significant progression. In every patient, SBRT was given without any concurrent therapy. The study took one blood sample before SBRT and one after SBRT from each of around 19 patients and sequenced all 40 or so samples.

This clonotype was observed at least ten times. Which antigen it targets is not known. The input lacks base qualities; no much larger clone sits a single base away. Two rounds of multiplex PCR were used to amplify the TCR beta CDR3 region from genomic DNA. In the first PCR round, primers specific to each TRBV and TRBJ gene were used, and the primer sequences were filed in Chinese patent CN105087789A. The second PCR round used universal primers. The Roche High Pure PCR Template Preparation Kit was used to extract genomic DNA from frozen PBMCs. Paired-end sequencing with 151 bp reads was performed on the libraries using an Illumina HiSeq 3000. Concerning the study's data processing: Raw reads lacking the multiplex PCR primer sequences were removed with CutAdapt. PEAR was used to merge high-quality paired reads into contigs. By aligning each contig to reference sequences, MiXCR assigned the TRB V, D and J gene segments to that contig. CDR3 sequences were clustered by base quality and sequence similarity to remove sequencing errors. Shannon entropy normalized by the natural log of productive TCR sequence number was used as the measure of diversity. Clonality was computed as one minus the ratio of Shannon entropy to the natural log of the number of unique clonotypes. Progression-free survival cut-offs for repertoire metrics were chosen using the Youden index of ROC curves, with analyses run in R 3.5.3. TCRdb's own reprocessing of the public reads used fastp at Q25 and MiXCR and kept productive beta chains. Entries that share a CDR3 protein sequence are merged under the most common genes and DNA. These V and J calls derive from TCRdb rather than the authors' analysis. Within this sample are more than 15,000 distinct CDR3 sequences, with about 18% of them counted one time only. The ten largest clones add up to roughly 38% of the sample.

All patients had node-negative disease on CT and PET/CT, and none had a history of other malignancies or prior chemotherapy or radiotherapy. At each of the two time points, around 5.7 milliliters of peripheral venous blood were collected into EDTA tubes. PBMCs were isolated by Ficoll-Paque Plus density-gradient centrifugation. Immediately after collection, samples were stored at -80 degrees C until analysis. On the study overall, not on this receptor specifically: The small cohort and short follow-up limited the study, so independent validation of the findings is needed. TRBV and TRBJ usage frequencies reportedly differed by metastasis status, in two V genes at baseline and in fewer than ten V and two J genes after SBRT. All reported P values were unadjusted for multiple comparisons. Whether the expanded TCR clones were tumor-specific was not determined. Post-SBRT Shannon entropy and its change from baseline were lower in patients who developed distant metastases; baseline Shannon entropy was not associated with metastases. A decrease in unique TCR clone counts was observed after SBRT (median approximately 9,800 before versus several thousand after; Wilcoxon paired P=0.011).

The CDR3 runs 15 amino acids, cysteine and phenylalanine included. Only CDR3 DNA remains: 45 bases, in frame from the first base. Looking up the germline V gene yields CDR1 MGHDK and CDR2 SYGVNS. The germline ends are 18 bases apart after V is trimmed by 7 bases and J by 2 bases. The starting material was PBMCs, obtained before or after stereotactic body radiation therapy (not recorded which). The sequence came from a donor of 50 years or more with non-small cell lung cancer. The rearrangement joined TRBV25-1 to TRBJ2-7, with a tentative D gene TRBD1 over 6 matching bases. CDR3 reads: CASTFPGHATYEQYF. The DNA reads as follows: TGTGCCAGCACGTTCCCGGGACACGCCACCTACGAGCAGTACTTC.